This is a list of T cell receptor beta chains from one sample in a study of blood T cell repertoires in COVID-19. Only in-frame clones appear in the TCRdb table, and some are missing; sequencing was by immunoSEQ multiplex PCR. Here the sample spans about 210,000 clones, approximately 81% being singletons. The sequenced material came from PBMCs or T cells enriched from blood (not recorded which). These receptors all stem from a woman aged 45-65 years with acute COVID-19. Both conserved end residues are part of each CDR3. D genes are given only for firm matches. Expanded clones get a size class; other rows say once, few or many, or leave the size out.

d_gene | j_gene | abundance | v_gene | CDR3nt | CDR3aa
TRBD2 | TRBJ2-7 | NA | TRBV7-2 | TGTGCCAGCAGCCCGGAGGGCAGCGGGAGGCCCTATTCCTACGAGCAGTACTTC | CASSPEGSGRPYSYEQYF
NA | TRBJ2-7 | NA | TRBV4-3 | TGCGCCAGCAGCCAAGAGACTGGTCCCTACGAGCAGTACTTC | CASSQETGPYEQYF
NA | TRBJ1-2 | many | TRBV28 | TGTGCCAGCAGTTTATCGGTCGGTTCTGCTAACTATGGCTACACCTTC | CASSLSVGSANYGYTF
TRBD2 | TRBJ2-3 | NA | TRBV7-2 | TGTGCCAGCAGCTTAGGCGGGAGGGACACAGATACGCAGTATTTT | CASSLGGRDTDTQYF
TRBD2 | TRBJ2-3 | NA | TRBV6-4 | TGTGCCAGCAGTGACTCTGGGACTAGCACCACAGATACGCAGTATTTT | CASSDSGTSTTDTQYF
NA | TRBJ2-7 | NA | TRBV4-2 | TGTGCCAGCAGCTTCGGACAAACCTACGAGCAGTACTTC | CASSFGQTYEQYF
TRBD1 | TRBJ2-7 | NA | TRBV5-1 | TGCGCCAGCAGCTTCACGGGACAGGGATACGAGCAGTACTTC | CASSFTGQGYEQYF
TRBD1 | TRBJ1-5 | NA | TRBV6-6 | TGTGCCAGCAGTTTCGGGACAGGGCTTCAGCCCCAGCATTTT | CASSFGTGLQPQHF
TRBD2 | TRBJ2-2 | NA | TRBV4-2 | TGTGCCAGCAGCCCTACTAGCGGGATCGGTCGAGGGACCGGGGAGCTGTTTTTT | CASSPTSGIGRGTGELFF
TRBD2 | TRBJ2-7 | NA | TRBV19 | TGTGCCAGTAGAATAAGCGGGGGGGCTCGGGAGCAGTACTTC | CASRISGGAREQYF
NA | TRBJ2-1 | NA | TRBV6-2/TRBV6-3 | TGTGCCAGCAGTTACTTAAGAGAGATCAACTACAATGAGCAGTTCTTC | CASSYLREINYNEQFF
TRBD2 | TRBJ2-1 | NA | TRBV18 | TGTGCCAGCTCCCTCACTAGCGGGAGAGAGTACAATGAGCAGTTCTTC | CASSLTSGREYNEQFF
TRBD1 | TRBJ2-7 | NA | TRBV10-3 | TGTGCCACCTTACTACAGGGGGCGGGCACCTACGAGCAGTACTTC | CATLLQGAGTYEQYF
NA | TRBJ1-1 | NA | TRBV2 | TGTGCCAGCAGGGGGCGCGGGGTTACTGAAGCTTTCTTT | CASRGRGVTEAFF
TRBD2 | TRBJ2-7 | NA | TRBV9 | TGTGCCAGCAGCGTCACCCCCAAAGCGGGATCATACGAGCAGTACTTC | CASSVTPKAGSYEQYF
NA | TRBJ2-1 | NA | TRBV6-5 | TGTGCCAGCAGTACCCGTGGGCAATACAATGAGCAGTTCTTC | CASSTRGQYNEQFF
TRBD1 | TRBJ2-5 | NA | TRBV11-2 | TGTGCCAGCAGCTCCTACCCAGGGGGCACAGAGACCCAGTACTTC | CASSSYPGGTETQYF
TRBD2 | TRBJ2-7 | NA | TRBV5-1 | TGCGCCAGCAGCCTGGGGACTACTTCCTACGAGCAGTACTTC | CASSLGTTSYEQYF
TRBD1 | TRBJ1-4 | NA | TRBV7-8 | TGTGCCAGCAGCCGGACAGGGGGAGGCGAAAAACTGTTTTTT | CASSRTGGGEKLFF
TRBD2 | TRBJ2-5 | NA | TRBV7-7 | TGTGCTAGCAGCTCGGGACTAGCGGGAGAGACCCAGTACTTC | CASSSGLAGETQYF
NA | TRBJ2-1 | NA | TRBV3-1/TRBV3-2 | TGTGCCAGCAGCCCTTCGGGGAGCTCCTACAATGAGCAGTTCTTC | CASSPSGSSYNEQFF
NA | TRBJ2-1 | NA | TRBV7-9 | TGTGCCAGCAGCTCTTCTGGACAGGGAGGGAATGAGCAGTTCTTC | CASSSSGQGGNEQFF
TRBD1 | TRBJ1-5 | NA | TRBV5-1 | TGCGCCAGCAGTAGAACAGGGGATCAGCCCCAGCATTTT | CASSRTGDQPQHF
NA | TRBJ1-1 | NA | TRBV10-3 | TGTGCCATCAGTGAGTCAGCCGGGTCGATCACTGAAGCTTTCTTT | CAISESAGSITEAFF
TRBD1 | TRBJ1-4 | NA | TRBV6-5 | TGTGCCACCCGACAGGGAAATGAAAAACTGTTTTTT | CATRQGNEKLFF
TRBD2 | TRBJ2-7 | NA | TRBV27 | TGTGCCAGCAGTTTTGGGGTAGCGGGCTCCTACGAGCAGTACTTC | CASSFGVAGSYEQYF
NA | TRBJ1-5 | NA | TRBV7-3 | TGTGCCAGCAGCTTAAGCAGGGTAAGGGGTCAGCCCCAGCATTTT | CASSLSRVRGQPQHF
TRBD2 | TRBJ2-1 | NA | TRBV7-3 | TGTGCCAGCAGCCCCCGCTCGATAGCGGGAGCGGGAGTCAATGAGCAGTTCTTC | CASSPRSIAGAGVNEQFF
TRBD1 | TRBJ2-3 | once | TRBV6-5 | TGTGCCAGCAGTCCCGGACAGGGGATCACAGATACGCAGTATTTT | CASSPGQGITDTQYF
NA | TRBJ2-1 | NA | TRBV12-3/TRBV12-4 | TGTGCCAGCAGTCAAGGGGAACTCCGGCAGTTCTTC | CASSQGELRQFF
TRBD2 | TRBJ2-7 | NA | TRBV18 | TGTGCCAGCTCACCTTCGGGGGGCGAGCAGTACTTC | CASSPSGGEQYF
NA | TRBJ2-5 | NA | TRBV16 | TGTGCCAGCAGCCAATCAATTACAGGCCAAGAGACCCAGTACTTC | CASSQSITGQETQYF
NA | TRBJ1-2 | NA | TRBV27 | TGTGCCAGCATTCTCAAGACAGGTGACTATGGCTACACCTTC | CASILKTGDYGYTF
TRBD2 | TRBJ2-7 | NA | TRBV7-9 | TGTGCCAGCAGCGCCTTAGCGGGAAGTTACGAGCAGTACTTC | CASSALAGSYEQYF
NA | TRBJ1-4 | NA | TRBV2 | TGTGCCAGCAGCATACAGGGTTTAACTAATGAAAAACTGTTTTTT | CASSIQGLTNEKLFF
NA | TRBJ1-4 | NA | TRBV18 | TGTGCCAGCTCACCGAGACAGGTTAATGAAAAACTGTTTTTT | CASSPRQVNEKLFF
TRBD2 | TRBJ2-3 | NA | TRBV15 | TGTGCCACCGGGGCGGGAGCCACAGATACGCAGTATTTT | CATGAGATDTQYF
TRBD1 | TRBJ2-5 | NA | TRBV5-6 | TGTGCCAGCAGCGCTCGGGACAGAGGGGAGACCCAGTACTTC | CASSARDRGETQYF
TRBD1 | TRBJ2-7 | NA | TRBV4-3 | TGCGCCAGCAGCCCCAGCCCCCACGGACAGGGGGTTTTCTACGAGCAGTACTTC | CASSPSPHGQGVFYEQYF
TRBD1 | TRBJ2-5 | NA | TRBV18 | TGTGCCAGCTCACCCCCAGGGGGCCCGAAGGAGACCCAGTACTTC | CASSPPGGPKETQYF
NA | TRBJ2-7 | NA | TRBV28 | TGTGCCAGCAGTCCCCTTTGGGGAGCCCCCTACGAGCAGTACTTC | CASSPLWGAPYEQYF
NA | TRBJ2-7 | NA | TRBV7-2 | TGTGCCAGCAGCTCCACAGGGGGGGAGTCCTACGAGCAGTACTTC | CASSSTGGESYEQYF
TRBD2 | TRBJ2-5 | NA | TRBV7-9 | TGTGCCAGCAGCGAACTAGCGGGGTCGGGGGAGACCCAGTACTTC | CASSELAGSGETQYF
TRBD1 | TRBJ1-2 | NA | TRBV6-5 | TGTGCCAGCAGACAATCGGACAGGGCCCTGGATGGCTACACCTTC | CASRQSDRALDGYTF
NA | TRBJ2-7 | NA | TRBV28 | TGTGCCAGCAGGCTGGTGGCTGCGGGTTCGGGACACCCTTACGAGCAGTACTTC | CASRLVAAGSGHPYEQYF
NA | TRBJ2-3 | once | TRBV12-3/TRBV12-4 | TGTGCCAGCAGTCTCTACCTCACAGATACGCAGTATTTT | CASSLYLTDTQYF
NA | TRBJ1-4 | NA | TRBV18 | TGTGCCAGCTCACCACGGGGCACCTATGAAAAACTGTTTTTT | CASSPRGTYEKLFF
NA | TRBJ1-5 | NA | TRBV3-1/TRBV3-2 | TGTGCCAGCAGCCAAGATCGGAGCAATCAGCCCCAGCATTTT | CASSQDRSNQPQHF
TRBD2 | TRBJ2-1 | NA | TRBV5-8 | TGTGCCAGCAGCTTCCTCGGGACTAGGACCAATGAGCAGTTCTTC | CASSFLGTRTNEQFF